This T cell receptor (beta chain) was recovered during a study of blood T cell repertoires in COVID-19. Overall study: Italy, Spain and the United States were the sources of the convalescent and acute COVID-19 samples.

The CDR3 consists of 16 residues. Trimming cost V 5 bases and J 2 bases; bases outside gene matches: 7. The germline V gene encodes CDR1 SSHAT and CDR2 FNYEAQ (reference sequence). Produced via immunoSEQ multiplex PCR; TCRdb's table is partial and in-frame only. The sample has 150,000 or so clones, approximately 82% seen once. The sequencing sample was made of peripheral blood. The chain carries TRBV7-7 and TRBJ2-5; 11 positions match TRBD2. The sequence was collected from a woman aged 80 or older with acute or convalescent COVID-19. The CDR3 is CASSPGVAGGQETQYF. The CDR3 DNA reads as TGTGCCAGCAGCCCCGGGGTAGCGGGAGGGCAAGAGACCCAGTACTTC.